This TCR beta chain is drawn from a study of human T cells and chemical hapten exposure. Whole blood that had not been fractionated was the source of extracted total RNA. This clonotype came up a few times. V shed 2 bases and J shed 0 bases, with 8 bases lying between them. The CDR3 has 15 amino acids. Germline lookup yields CDR1 MDHEN and CDR2 SYDVKM. One entry per CDR3 protein, called by TCRdb with MiXCR from the 5' RACE reads. The profile covers over 95,000 distinct CDR3 sequences, with approximately 19% appearing a single time and approximately 2.8% taken by the ten largest. V usage is TRBV28 and J usage is TRBJ2-4; D uncertain. This sequence originates from a human donor in good health. The CDR3 sequence: CASSLTHLAKNIQYF. CDR3 DNA sequence: TGTGCCAGCAGTTTAACACATCTAGCCAAAAACATTCAGTACTTC.